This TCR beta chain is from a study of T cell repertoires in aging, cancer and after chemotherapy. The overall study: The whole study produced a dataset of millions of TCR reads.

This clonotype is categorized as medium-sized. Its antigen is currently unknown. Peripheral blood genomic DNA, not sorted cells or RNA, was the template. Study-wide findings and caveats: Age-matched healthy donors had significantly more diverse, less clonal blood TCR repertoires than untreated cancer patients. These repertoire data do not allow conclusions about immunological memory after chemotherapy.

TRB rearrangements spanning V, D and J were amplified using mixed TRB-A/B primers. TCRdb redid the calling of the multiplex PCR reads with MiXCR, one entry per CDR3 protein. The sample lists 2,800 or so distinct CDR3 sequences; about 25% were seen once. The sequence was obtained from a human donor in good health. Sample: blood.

This CDR3 reads CASSYSGGDTQYF. The CDR3 DNA sequence: TGTGCCAGCAGTTACTCGGGGGGAGATACGCAGTATTTT. The chain has TRBV6-5 and TRBJ2-3; perhaps TRBD2 as D (6 bases). V was clipped by 0 bases and J by 5 bases, with 6 bases between them. This CDR3 is 13 amino acids long. Germline loops: CDR1 MNHEY, CDR2 SVGAGI.